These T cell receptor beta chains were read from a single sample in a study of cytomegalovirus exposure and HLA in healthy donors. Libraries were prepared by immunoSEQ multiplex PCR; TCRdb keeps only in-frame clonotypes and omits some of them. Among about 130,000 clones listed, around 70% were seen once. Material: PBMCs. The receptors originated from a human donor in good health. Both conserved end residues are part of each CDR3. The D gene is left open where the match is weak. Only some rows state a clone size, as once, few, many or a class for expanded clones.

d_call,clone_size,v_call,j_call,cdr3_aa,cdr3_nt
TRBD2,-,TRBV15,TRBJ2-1,CATSTSGSSYNEQFF,TGTGCCACCAGCACTAGCGGGAGCTCCTACAATGAGCAGTTCTTC
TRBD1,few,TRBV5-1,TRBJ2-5,CASSLTGVGQETQYF,TGCGCCAGCAGCCTAACAGGGGTGGGTCAAGAGACCCAGTACTTC
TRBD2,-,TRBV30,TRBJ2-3,CAWSVGLAVSTDTQYF,TGTGCCTGGAGTGTCGGCCTAGCGGTTAGCACAGATACGCAGTATTTT
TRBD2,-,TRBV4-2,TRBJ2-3,CASSQRGGVSHTDTQYF,TGTGCCAGCAGCCAACGCGGGGGGGTTTCTCACACAGATACGCAGTATTTT
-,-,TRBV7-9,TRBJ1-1,CSSSLWSLADTEAFF,TGTTCCAGCAGCTTATGGTCGCTGGCGGACACTGAAGCTTTCTTT
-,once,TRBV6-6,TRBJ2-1,CASSRGSSYNEQFF,TGTGCCAGCAGTCGCGGAAGCTCCTACAATGAGCAGTTCTTC
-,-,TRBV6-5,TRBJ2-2,CASSSPGGGGELFF,TGTGCCAGCAGTTCTCCCGGAGGCGGCGGGGAGCTGTTTTTT
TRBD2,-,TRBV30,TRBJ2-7,CAWRGGTSLLSSYEQYF,TGTGCCTGGAGGGGAGGGACTAGTCTCCTTAGCTCCTACGAGCAGTACTTC
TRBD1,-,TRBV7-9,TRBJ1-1,CSSTPGGPEAFF,TGTTCCAGCACCCCAGGGGGGCCTGAAGCTTTCTTT
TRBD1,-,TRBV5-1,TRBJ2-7,CVSSLGQVVYEQYF,TGCGTCAGCAGCTTGGGACAGGTCGTCTACGAGCAGTACTTC
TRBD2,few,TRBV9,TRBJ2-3,CASAGESGDTQYF,TGTGCCAGCGCGGGAGAAAGCGGAGATACGCAGTATTTT
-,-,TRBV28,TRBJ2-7,CASSWGDRGYEQYF,TGTGCCAGCAGTTGGGGGGACCGAGGGTACGAGCAGTACTTC
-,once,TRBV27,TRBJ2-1,CASTLRGYYNEQFF,TGTGCCAGCACTTTAAGGGGATATTACAATGAGCAGTTCTTC
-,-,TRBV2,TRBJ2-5,CASSKRETQYF,TGTGCCAGCAGTAAGCGGGAGACCCAGTACTTC
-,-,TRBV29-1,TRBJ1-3,CSVLLWSSGNTIYF,TGCAGCGTTCTTTTGTGGAGCTCTGGAAACACCATATATTTT
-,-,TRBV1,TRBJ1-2,CTSSQGVPGQGAIWGYTF,TGCACCAGCAGCCAAGGGGTACCGGGACAGGGGGCTATATGGGGCTACACCTTC
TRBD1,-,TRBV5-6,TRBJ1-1,CASSLVQGRTEAFF,TGTGCCAGCAGCTTGGTACAGGGGCGAACTGAAGCTTTCTTT
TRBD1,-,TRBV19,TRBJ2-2,CASSFGQGRNTGELFF,TGTGCCAGTAGTTTCGGACAGGGACGAAACACCGGGGAGCTGTTTTTT
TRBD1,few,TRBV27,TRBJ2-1,CASLASGQPGKGQFF,TGTGCCAGCCTAGCATCGGGACAGCCCGGTAAAGGGCAGTTCTTC
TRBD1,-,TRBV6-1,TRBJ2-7,CASSMDRVISEQYF,TGTGCCAGCAGTATGGACAGGGTAATTAGCGAGCAGTACTTC
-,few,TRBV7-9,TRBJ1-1,CASNGDMNTEAFF,TGTGCCAGCAATGGGGACATGAACACTGAAGCTTTCTTT
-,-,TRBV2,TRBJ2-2,CASKNRYTGELFF,TGTGCCAGCAAAAACAGATACACCGGGGAGCTGTTTTTT
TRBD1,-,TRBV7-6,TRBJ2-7,CASSLQGGEQYF,TGTGCCAGCAGCCTACAGGGGGGCGAGCAGTACTTC
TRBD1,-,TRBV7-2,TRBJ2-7,CASSLDDRAYEQYF,TGTGCCAGCAGCTTAGATGACAGGGCCTACGAGCAGTACTTC
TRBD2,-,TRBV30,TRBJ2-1,CAWSSSGGKNEQFF,TGTGCCTGGAGCAGTAGCGGGGGGAAGAATGAGCAGTTCTTC
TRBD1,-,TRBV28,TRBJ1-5,CASSLDGQGTWQPQHF,TGTGCCAGCAGTTTAGACGGACAGGGGACGTGGCAGCCCCAGCATTTT
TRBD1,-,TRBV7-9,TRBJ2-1,CSSSLELGQGDNEQFF,TGTTCCAGCAGCTTAGAGTTAGGACAGGGGGACAATGAGCAGTTCTTC
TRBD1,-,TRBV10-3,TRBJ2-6,CATGQGGSGANVLTF,TGTGCCACGGGACAGGGGGGGTCTGGGGCCAACGTCCTGACTTTC
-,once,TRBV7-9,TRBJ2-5,CASSRGDESNQETQYF,TGTGCCAGCAGCCGCGGGGACGAGTCAAACCAAGAGACCCAGTACTTC
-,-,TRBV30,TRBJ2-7,CACATPGYEQYF,TGTGCCTGTGCGACACCAGGCTACGAGCAGTACTTC
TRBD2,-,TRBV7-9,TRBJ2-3,CASSDTLGSSGVDTQYF,TGTGCCAGCAGCGACACGCTTGGGTCTAGCGGCGTAGATACGCAGTATTTT
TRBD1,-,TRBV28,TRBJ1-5,CASSLGQVNQPQHF,TGTGCCAGCAGTTTGGGACAGGTCAATCAGCCCCAGCATTTT
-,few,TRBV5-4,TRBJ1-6,CASSLSGVRGSPLHF,TGTGCCAGCAGCTTGTCGGGGGTACGGGGTTCACCCCTCCACTTT
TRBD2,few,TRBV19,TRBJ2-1,CASRLAGGPNEQFF,TGTGCCAGCCGACTAGCGGGGGGACCCAATGAGCAGTTCTTC
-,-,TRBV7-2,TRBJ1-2,CASSLAGALYGYTF,TGTGCCAGCAGCTTAGCAGGGGCCCTCTATGGCTACACCTTC
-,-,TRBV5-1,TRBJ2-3,CASSITTDTQYF,TGCGCCAGCAGCATTACTACAGATACGCAGTATTTT
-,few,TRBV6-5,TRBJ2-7,CASTPGGRSSYEQYF,TGTGCCAGCACCCCTGGAGGGCGCAGCTCCTACGAGCAGTACTTC
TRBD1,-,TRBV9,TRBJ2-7,CASSVGTGNRPEQYF,TGTGCCAGCAGCGTAGGGACAGGGAATCGTCCCGAGCAGTACTTC
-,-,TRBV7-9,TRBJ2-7,CASATSGFGEQYF,TGTGCCAGCGCCACCTCGGGGTTTGGCGAGCAGTACTTC
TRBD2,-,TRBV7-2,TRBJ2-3,CASSLRGGGPGSSTDTQYF,TGTGCCAGCAGCTTAAGAGGCGGGGGGCCGGGTTCAAGCACAGATACGCAGTATTTT
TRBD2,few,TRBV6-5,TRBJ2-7,CASSSPSGRVHEQYF,TGTGCCAGCAGTTCCCCTAGCGGGAGGGTACACGAGCAGTACTTC
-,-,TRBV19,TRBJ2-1,CATRRGESRYNEQFF,TGTGCCACCCGCCGCGGGGAATCTAGGTATAATGAGCAGTTCTTC